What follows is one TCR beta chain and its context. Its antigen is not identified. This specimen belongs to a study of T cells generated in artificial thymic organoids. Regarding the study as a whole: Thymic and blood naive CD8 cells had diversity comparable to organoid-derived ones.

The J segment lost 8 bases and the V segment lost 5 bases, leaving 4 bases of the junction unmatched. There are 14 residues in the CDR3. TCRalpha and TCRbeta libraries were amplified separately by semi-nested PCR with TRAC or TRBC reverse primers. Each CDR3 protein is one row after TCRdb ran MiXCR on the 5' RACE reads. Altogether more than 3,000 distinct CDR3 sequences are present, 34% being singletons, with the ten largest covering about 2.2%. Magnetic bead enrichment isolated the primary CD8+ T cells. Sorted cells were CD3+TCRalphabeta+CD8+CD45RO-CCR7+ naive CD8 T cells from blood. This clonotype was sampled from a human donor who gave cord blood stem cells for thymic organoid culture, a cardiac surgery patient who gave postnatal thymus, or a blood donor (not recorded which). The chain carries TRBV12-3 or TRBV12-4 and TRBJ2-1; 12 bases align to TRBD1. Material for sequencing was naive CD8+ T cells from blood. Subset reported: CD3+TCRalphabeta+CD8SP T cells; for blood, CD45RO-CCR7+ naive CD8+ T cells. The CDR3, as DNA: TGTGCCAGCAGTCCGGGACAGGGGGCCCATGAGCAGTTCTTC. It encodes CASSPGQGAHEQFF.